A selection of T cell receptor beta chains follows, all from one sample in a study of blood T cell repertoires in COVID-19. Using immunoSEQ multiplex PCR, the repertoire was profiled, and TCRdb retains in-frame clones only, with some absent. The repertoire consists of 160,000 or so clones, with 78% occurring once and the leading ten covering approximately 13%. Source material: peripheral blood. The receptors stem from a woman older than 75 with acute or convalescent COVID-19. The CDR3 runs from the conserved cysteine through the conserved F or W. A D gene is named only where the DNA matches it firmly. A row's size may be missing; if present it is once, few, many or a size class.

V,J,size,D,CDR3,DNA
TRBV5-1,TRBJ2-7,once,.,CASSGQTEQYF,TGCGCCAGCAGCGGGCAGACCGAGCAGTACTTC
TRBV5-4,TRBJ1-2,.,.,CASSFDRPGSYGYTF,TGTGCCAGCAGCTTTGACAGGCCTGGGAGCTATGGCTACACCTTC
TRBV19,TRBJ2-1,.,TRBD2,CASSTPPGGSSYNEQFF,TGTGCCAGTAGTACCCCCCCGGGAGGGAGCTCCTACAATGAGCAGTTCTTC
TRBV5-1,TRBJ2-2,.,.,CASSLQGGTGELFF,TGCGCCAGCAGCTTACAGGGCGGCACCGGGGAGCTGTTTTTT
TRBV2,TRBJ1-3,.,TRBD1,CASSQGQASGNTIYF,TGTGCCAGCAGTCAGGGACAGGCTTCTGGAAACACCATATATTTT
TRBV19,TRBJ2-5,few,TRBD2,CASSSSGGQETQYF,TGTGCCAGTAGTTCTAGCGGGGGCCAAGAGACCCAGTACTTC
TRBV28,TRBJ1-2,.,.,CASSFLSGSGGYTF,TGTGCCAGCAGTTTTCTTTCGGGTTCCGGTGGCTACACCTTC
TRBV3-1/TRBV3-2,TRBJ2-5,.,.,CASSQDSRPPVETQYF,TGTGCCAGCAGCCAAGACTCCCGCCCCCCGGTAGAGACCCAGTACTTC
TRBV3-1/TRBV3-2,TRBJ2-5,.,TRBD2,CASSPQLAAGETQYF,TGTGCCAGCAGCCCCCAACTAGCGGCAGGAGAGACCCAGTACTTC
TRBV10-3,TRBJ1-2,few,.,CAIRGPAGGTNYGYTF,TGTGCCATCAGAGGTCCGGCTGGAGGGACTAACTATGGCTACACCTTC
TRBV18,TRBJ1-6,.,.,CASSPTGLNSPLHF,TGTGCCAGCTCACCCACAGGGCTTAATTCACCCCTCCACTTT
TRBV2,TRBJ2-4,once,TRBD1,CASTEIGGQAKNIQYF,TGTGCCAGCACCGAGATTGGGGGACAGGCCAAAAACATTCAGTACTTC
TRBV4-2,TRBJ2-1,.,.,CASSQDRGTTHNEQFF,TGTGCCAGCAGCCAAGATAGGGGGACTACCCACAATGAGCAGTTCTTC
TRBV6-6,TRBJ2-3,.,.,CASSQGADTQYF,TGTGCCAGCAGCCAGGGTGCAGATACGCAGTATTTT
TRBV7-2,TRBJ2-7,few,TRBD2,CASSLAGDYEQYF,TGTGCCAGCAGTCTAGCGGGGGACTACGAGCAGTACTTC
TRBV5-5,TRBJ2-3,few,.,CASSPGQLGGTDTQYF,TGTGCCAGCAGCCCCGGACAGTTAGGGGGCACAGATACGCAGTATTTT
TRBV5-1,TRBJ2-3,.,TRBD2,CASSPQREVRTDTQYF,TGCGCCAGCAGCCCCCAGCGGGAGGTGAGGACAGATACGCAGTATTTT
TRBV6-5,TRBJ2-7,.,.,CASSYRGGHTYEQYF,TGTGCCAGCAGCTACCGCGGGGGACATACCTACGAGCAGTACTTC
TRBV18,TRBJ1-4,.,TRBD1,CASSPTGGREKLFF,TGTGCCAGCTCACCGACAGGGGGCCGGGAAAAACTGTTTTTT
TRBV9,TRBJ1-5,.,TRBD1,CASSEQGNQPQHF,TGTGCCAGCAGCGAACAGGGGAATCAGCCCCAGCATTTT
TRBV6-5,TRBJ1-5,once,.,CASSYSKQSNQPQHF,TGTGCCAGCAGTTACTCGAAACAGAGCAATCAGCCCCAGCATTTT
TRBV3-1/TRBV3-2,TRBJ1-1,.,.,CASSHDLPERAFF,TGTGCCAGCAGCCACGATTTGCCCGAGCGGGCTTTCTTT
TRBV21-1,TRBJ2-5,.,.,CASSKRRAGRSETQYF,TGTGCCAGCAGCAAAAGGAGGGCAGGGAGGTCAGAGACCCAGTACTTC
TRBV7-9,TRBJ2-7,many,TRBD1,CASSLGTGYEQYF,TGTGCCAGCAGCTTAGGGACAGGCTACGAGCAGTACTTC
TRBV23-1,TRBJ1-5,.,.,CASSQSGVGNQPQHF,TGCGCCAGCAGTCAATCGGGAGTAGGAAATCAGCCCCAGCATTTT
TRBV7-2,TRBJ2-5,few,TRBD1,CASSWTGVETQYF,TGTGCCAGCAGCTGGACAGGGGTCGAGACCCAGTACTTC
TRBV28,TRBJ1-6,.,TRBD1,CASKDRRYNSPLHF,TGTGCCAGCAAGGACAGGCGATATAATTCACCCCTCCACTTT
TRBV19,TRBJ2-2,.,.,CASSKRVHTGELFF,TGTGCCAGTAGTAAGCGGGTTCACACCGGGGAGCTGTTTTTT
TRBV30,TRBJ1-2,.,.,CAWSVGANYGYTF,TGTGCCTGGAGTGTAGGAGCTAACTATGGCTACACCTTC
TRBV5-6,TRBJ2-7,.,TRBD1,CASSSGQGLLHEQYF,TGTGCCAGCAGCTCGGGACAGGGACTTTTGCACGAGCAGTACTTC
TRBV7-2,TRBJ2-1,.,.,CASSRTYGYNEQFF,TGTGCCAGCAGCCGGACTTACGGCTACAATGAGCAGTTCTTC
TRBV18,TRBJ2-3,.,TRBD2,CASSPALAGTTDTQYF,TGTGCCAGCTCACCGGCTCTAGCGGGGACCACAGATACGCAGTATTTT
TRBV10-2,TRBJ2-2,.,TRBD1,CASSGQGAHGGELFF,TGCGCCAGCTCGGGACAGGGGGCGCATGGCGGGGAGCTGTTTTTT
TRBV15,TRBJ1-4,.,.,CATSRDTTASNEKLFF,TGTGCCACCAGCAGAGATACCACAGCCTCCAATGAAAAACTGTTTTTT
TRBV7-3,TRBJ2-3,.,TRBD2,CASSLQGTSVDTQYF,TGTGCCAGCAGCCTCCAGGGGACTAGCGTGGATACGCAGTATTTT
TRBV7-2,TRBJ2-5,.,.,CASSSGLSVGRETQYF,TGTGCCAGCAGCTCAGGACTCAGCGTGGGAAGAGAGACCCAGTACTTC
TRBV18,TRBJ1-2,.,TRBD1,CASSPSGTVDYGYTF,TGTGCCAGCTCACCATCCGGGACAGTTGACTATGGCTACACCTTC
TRBV28,TRBJ1-1,.,.,CAISGNLAEAFF,TGTGCCATATCAGGAAACTTGGCTGAAGCTTTCTTT
TRBV4-1,TRBJ2-3,.,.,CASSQDRGRDTQYF,TGCGCCAGCAGCCAAGATCGCGGAAGAGATACGCAGTATTTT
TRBV5-1,TRBJ2-1,.,TRBD2,CASTAMAGGLSEQFF,TGCGCCAGCACCGCCATGGCGGGGGGGCTGTCTGAGCAGTTCTTC
TRBV2,TRBJ1-3,.,TRBD1,CASSEQGVLTIYF,TGTGCCAGCAGTGAGCAGGGGGTTCTCACCATATATTTT
TRBV11-2,TRBJ2-5,.,TRBD1,CASSQEGARSETQYF,TGTGCCAGCAGCCAAGAGGGGGCAAGATCGGAGACCCAGTACTTC